The following is a T cell receptor beta chain sequence with its context. The data derive from a study of neoadjuvant anti-PD-1 for oral cavity cancer. For the study at large: Patients without progression received a fourth nivolumab dose around day 43, then surgical resection on days 50-56.

Time point indicated: after neoadjuvant nivolumab, at surgical resection. The protocol was immunoSEQ multiplex PCR, while the TCRdb copy is restricted to in-frame clones and leaves out a portion. The table has about 14,000 clones, roughly four fifths seen once. The TCR originated in a person between 40 and 85 years old with oral cavity squamous cell carcinoma. Source: PBMCs, taken after nivolumab (anti-PD-1) treatment.

CDR3 coding DNA: TGTGCCAGCAGCGTCAGTGGGGCTCCGGGCAATCAGCCCCAGCATTTT. This gives the protein CASSVSGAPGNQPQHF. The chain joins TRBV9 to TRBJ1-5, with D possibly TRBD1 on 5 matching bases. Trimming removed 2 bases at V and 2 bases at J, with 14 bases between. The germline V gene encodes CDR1 SGDLS and CDR2 YYNGEE. There are 16 residues in the CDR3. The whole variable domain, filled in from reference TRBV9 and TRBJ1-5, reads DSGVTQTPKHLITATGQRVTLRCSPRSGDLSVYWYQQSLDQGLQFLIQYYNGEERAKGNILERFSAQQFPDLHSELNLSSLELGDSALYFCASSVSGAPGNQPQHFGDGTRLSIL.